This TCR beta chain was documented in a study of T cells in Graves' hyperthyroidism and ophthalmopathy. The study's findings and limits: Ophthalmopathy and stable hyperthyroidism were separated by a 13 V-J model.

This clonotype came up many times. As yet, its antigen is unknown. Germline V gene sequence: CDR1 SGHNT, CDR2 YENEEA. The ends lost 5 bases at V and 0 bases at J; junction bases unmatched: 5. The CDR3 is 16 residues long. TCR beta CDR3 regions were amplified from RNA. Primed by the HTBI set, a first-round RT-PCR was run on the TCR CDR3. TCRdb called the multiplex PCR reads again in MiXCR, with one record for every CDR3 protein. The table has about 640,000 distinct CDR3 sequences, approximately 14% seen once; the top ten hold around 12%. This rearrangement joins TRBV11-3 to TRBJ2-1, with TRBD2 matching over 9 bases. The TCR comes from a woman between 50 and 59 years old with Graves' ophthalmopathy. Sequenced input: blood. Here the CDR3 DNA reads TGTGCCAGCAGCCTCTCTAGCGGGGCCTCCTACAATGAGCAGTTCTTC. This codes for CASSLSSGASYNEQFF.